What follows are 10 T cell receptor beta chains derived from one specimen sequenced in a study of identical twins. TCRdb reprocessed the 5' RACE reads via MiXCR and lists one record per CDR3 protein. This sample has approximately 490,000 distinct CDR3 sequences; about a fifth occur once, and the top ten carry around 0.47%. These data were also reused for a study on yellow fever vaccine responses in identical twins.

Specimen: CD4+ T cells sorted from blood. Receptors originate from a woman younger than 30 in good health.

This clonotype was recorded a few times. The chain has TRBV4-1 and TRBJ2-7, with TRBD1 identical over 9 bases. Unmatched junction bases numbered 3, after V lost 0 bases and J lost 0 bases. Germline V gives CDR1 MGHRA, CDR2 YSYEKL. CDR3 length: 16 residues. CDR3 DNA: TGCGCCAGCAGCCAAGAAAGACAGGGGGGCTCCTACGAGCAGTACTTC. It translates to CASSQERQGGSYEQYF.

V gene TRBV5-1 combines with J gene TRBJ1-4; TRBD1 matches at 7 bases. The CDR3 is made up of 16 amino acids. With 4 bases clipped from V and 0 bases from J, the junction kept 6 bases outside the gene matches. Germline loops: CDR1 SGHRS, CDR2 YFSETQ. The DNA for the CDR3 is TGCGCCAGCAGCCCCGGGACAGCAGCAACTAATGAAAAACTGTTTTTT. Protein: CASSPGTAATNEKLFF.

The J gene is TRBJ2-1, the V gene TRBV6-4, with 7 nucleotides matching TRBD2. V shed 4 bases and J 2 bases; nucleotides not matched to a gene: 5. The CDR3 has 15 amino acids. CDR1 is MRHNA and CDR2 is SNTAGT in the germline V gene. CDR3 DNA: TGTGCCAGCAGTGTTGAAGGACTAGCCTACAATGAGCAGTTCTTC. Amino acids: CASSVEGLAYNEQFF.

This clonotype was found a few times. The chain carries TRBV28 and TRBJ2-1; TRBD1 agrees at 7 bases. V lost 1 base, J lost 4 bases, and 1 base stayed unmatched. CDR3 length equals 14 residues. Germline loops: CDR1 MDHEN, CDR2 SYDVKM. CDR3 nucleotide sequence: TGTGCCAGCAGTTTATTACAGGGGTACAATGAGCAGTTCTTC. Amino acids: CASSLLQGYNEQFF.

This clonotype has a handful of counts. V gene TRBV6-1 combines with J gene TRBJ1-3; TRBD1 might be the D (5 bases). CDR1 MNHNS and CDR2 SASEGT come from the germline V gene. CDR3 length: 17 amino acids. V was shortened by 6 bases and J by 2 bases, with 20 bases between the two germline ends. CDR3 in amino acids: CASSPYPQGLAGNTIYF. The CDR3 bases are TGTGCCAGCAGCCCTTACCCCCAGGGCTTGGCTGGAAACACCATATATTTT.

The chain joins TRBV11-2 to TRBJ2-1; no firm D call. V was cut by 6 bases and J by 15 bases, with 12 bases left in between. This CDR3 has 10 amino acids. Germline-derived CDR1 and CDR2 are SGHAT and FQNNGV. CDR3 DNA: TGTGCCAGCAGTGTGGACCCGACGTTCTTC. Amino acid sequence: CASSVDPTFF.

This clonotype has more than one count but fewer than ten. The chain has TRBV5-1 and TRBJ2-2; 10 nucleotides agree with TRBD1. This CDR3 comprises 16 residues. Germline assignment: CDR1 SGHRS and CDR2 YFSETQ. V dropped 7 bases and J dropped 2; count of bases not matched to a gene: 8. CDR3 region: CASWDRGLSNTGELFF. The CDR3 DNA sequence: TGCGCCAGCTGGGACAGGGGTCTATCTAACACCGGGGAGCTGTTTTTT. Full variable domain (missing parts from reference TRBV5-1 and TRBJ2-2): KAGVTQTPRYLIKTRGQQVTLSCSPISGHRSVSWYQQTPGQGLQFLFEYFSETQRNKGNFPGRFSGRQFSNSRSEMNVSTLELGDSALYLCASWDRGLSNTGELFFGEGSRLTVL.

This clonotype occurred many times. The rearrangement joins TRBV5-1 to TRBJ2-1; 8 bases align to TRBD2. This CDR3 comprises 16 residues. Per germline, CDR1 SGHRS and CDR2 YFSETQ. The V segment lost 0 bases and the J segment 4 bases; nucleotides outside the gene matches: 6. The CDR3 sequence: CASSLAHRGGYNEQFF. In DNA, the CDR3 is TGCGCCAGCAGCTTGGCTCACCGGGGGGGTTACAATGAGCAGTTCTTC. Filled out from reference TRBV5-1 and TRBJ2-1, the complete variable domain reads KAGVTQTPRYLIKTRGQQVTLSCSPISGHRSVSWYQQTPGQGLQFLFEYFSETQRNKGNFPGRFSGRQFSNSRSEMNVSTLELGDSALYLCASSLAHRGGYNEQFFGPGTRLTVL.

The chain employs TRBV12-3 or TRBV12-4 and TRBJ1-6, with 11 bases aligning to TRBD1. The V segment lost 6 bases and the J segment 11 bases; nucleotides outside the gene matches: 3. The CDR3 length is 13 residues. Written as DNA, the CDR3 is TGTGCCAGCAGGGACAGGGGGCCGACACCCCTCCACTTT. Translation: CASRDRGPTPLHF.

The chain couples TRBV12-3 or TRBV12-4 to TRBJ2-7, with 11 bases identical to TRBD2. The CDR3 sequence is 14 residues long. The ends lost 6 bases at V and 4 bases at J; junction bases unmatched: 5. CDR3 sequence (DNA): TGTGCCAGCAGGACCACTAGCGGGAGTTACGAGCAGTACTTC. Translated: CASRTTSGSYEQYF.